This T cell receptor (beta chain) was documented in a study of shared clonotypes between healthy human individuals. Notes on the study in general: Relative to memory subsets, naive subsets generally showed larger estimated richness.

The CDR3 covers 11 residues. Germline CDR1 SQVTM, CDR2 ANQGSEA. The ends were cut back, 4 bases at V and 7 bases at J, with 10 bases in the middle. The protocol was immunoSEQ multiplex PCR, while the TCRdb copy is restricted to in-frame clones and leaves out a portion. Of roughly 330,000 clones listed, approximately 79% are singletons. Notes on this clone: The antigen is unknown.

The V call is TRBV29-1, the J call TRBJ1-1; D possibly corresponds to TRBD1 (6 bases). The sequenced sample consisted of memory CD4+ T cells sorted from blood. Sample subset: CD45RA-negative fraction. The receptor comes from a man aged 25-40 years in good health. CDR3 sequence (DNA): TGCAGCGTTGTGGGGGCGTTTGAAGCTTTCTTT. As protein: CSVVGAFEAFF.